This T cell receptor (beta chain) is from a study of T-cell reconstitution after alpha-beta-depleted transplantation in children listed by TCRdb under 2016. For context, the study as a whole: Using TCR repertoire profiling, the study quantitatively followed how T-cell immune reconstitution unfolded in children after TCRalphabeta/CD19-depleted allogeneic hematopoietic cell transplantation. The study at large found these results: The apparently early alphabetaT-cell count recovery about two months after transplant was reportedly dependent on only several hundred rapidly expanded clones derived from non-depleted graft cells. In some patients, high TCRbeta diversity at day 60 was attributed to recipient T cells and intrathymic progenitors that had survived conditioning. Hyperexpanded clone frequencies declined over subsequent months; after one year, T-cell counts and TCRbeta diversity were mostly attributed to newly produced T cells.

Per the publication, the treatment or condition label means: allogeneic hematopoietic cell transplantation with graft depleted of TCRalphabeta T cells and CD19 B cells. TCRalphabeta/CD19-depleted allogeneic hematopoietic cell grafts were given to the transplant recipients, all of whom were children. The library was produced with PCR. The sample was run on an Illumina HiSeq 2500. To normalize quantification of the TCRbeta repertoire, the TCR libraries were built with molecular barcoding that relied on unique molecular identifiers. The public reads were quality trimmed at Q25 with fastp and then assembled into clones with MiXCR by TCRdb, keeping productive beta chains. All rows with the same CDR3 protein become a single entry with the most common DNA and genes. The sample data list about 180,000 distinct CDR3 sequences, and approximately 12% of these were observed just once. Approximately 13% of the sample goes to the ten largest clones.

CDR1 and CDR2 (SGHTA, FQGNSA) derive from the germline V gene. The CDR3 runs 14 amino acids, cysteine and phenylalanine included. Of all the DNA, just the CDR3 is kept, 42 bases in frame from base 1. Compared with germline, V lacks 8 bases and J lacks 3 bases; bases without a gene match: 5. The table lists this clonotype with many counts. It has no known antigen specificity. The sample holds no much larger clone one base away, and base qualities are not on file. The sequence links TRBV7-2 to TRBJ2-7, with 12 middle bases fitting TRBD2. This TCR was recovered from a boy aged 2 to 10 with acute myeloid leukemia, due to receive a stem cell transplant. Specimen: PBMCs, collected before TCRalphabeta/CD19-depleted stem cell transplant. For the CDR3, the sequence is CASRWTSGNYEQYF. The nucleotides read TGTGCCAGCCGATGGACTAGCGGGAACTACGAGCAGTACTTC.